The present entry profiles one TCR beta chain with its context. What it recognizes is unknown. The source of the sample is a study of tumor-infiltrating lymphocytes in localized non-small cell lung cancer. About the research overall: Patients included smokers and never-smokers with various histologies, some sampled after neoadjuvant chemotherapy. Tumor tissue and non-adjacent uninvolved lung came from each patient.

Method: immunoSEQ multiplex PCR; TCRdb's copy keeps in-frame clones and lacks some. The sample lists 25,000 to 30,000 clones, around 85% occurring once. Study results and caveats: T-cell fraction did not differ between immunotypes IM1 and IM2. TCRbeta sequencing showed higher T cell infiltration in tumors than uninvolved lung.

The V gene's germline CDR1 is LNHDA and CDR2 SQIVND (reference sequence). This CDR3 is 12 amino acids long. V was shortened by 6 bases and J by 2 bases, with 6 bases between the two germline ends. The chain recombines TRBV19 with TRBJ2-3; D is uncertain. Source material: lung tumor tissue. This TCR derives from a human donor with non-small cell lung cancer. The CDR3 protein is CASRVLTDTQYF. The DNA of the CDR3 is TGTGCCAGTAGGGTCCTCACAGATACGCAGTATTTT. The full variable domain, completed using reference TRBV19 and TRBJ2-3, is DGGITQSPKYLFRKEGQNVTLSCEQNLNHDAMYWYRQDPGQGLRLIYYSQIVNDFQKGDIAEGYSVSREKKESFPLTVTSAQKNPTAFYLCASRVLTDTQYFGPGTRLTVL.